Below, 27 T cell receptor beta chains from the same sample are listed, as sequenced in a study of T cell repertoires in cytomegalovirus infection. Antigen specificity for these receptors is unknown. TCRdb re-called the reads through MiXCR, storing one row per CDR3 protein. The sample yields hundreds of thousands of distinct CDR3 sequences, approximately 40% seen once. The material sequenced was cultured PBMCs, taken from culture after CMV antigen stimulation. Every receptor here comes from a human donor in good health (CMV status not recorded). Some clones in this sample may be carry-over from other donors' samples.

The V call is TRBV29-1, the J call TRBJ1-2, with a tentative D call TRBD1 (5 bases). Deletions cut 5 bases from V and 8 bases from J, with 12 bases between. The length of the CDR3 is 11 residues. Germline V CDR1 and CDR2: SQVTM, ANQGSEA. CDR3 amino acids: CSVPGSWGYTF. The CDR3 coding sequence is TGCAGCGTTCCAGGGTCCTGGGGCTACACCTTC.

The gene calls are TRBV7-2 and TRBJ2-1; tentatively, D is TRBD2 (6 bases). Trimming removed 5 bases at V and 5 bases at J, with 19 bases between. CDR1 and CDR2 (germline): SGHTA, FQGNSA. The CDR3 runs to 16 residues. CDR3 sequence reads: CASSQKVGGWNNEQFF. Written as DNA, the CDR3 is TGTGCCAGCAGCCAAAAGGTCGGGGGATGGAACAATGAGCAGTTCTTC.

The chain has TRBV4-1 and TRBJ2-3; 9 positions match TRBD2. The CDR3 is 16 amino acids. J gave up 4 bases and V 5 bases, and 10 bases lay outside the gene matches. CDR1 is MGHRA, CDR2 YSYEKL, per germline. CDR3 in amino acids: CASSSLAGIASDTQYF. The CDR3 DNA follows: TGCGCCAGCAGCTCGCTAGCGGGGATTGCCTCAGATACGCAGTATTTT.

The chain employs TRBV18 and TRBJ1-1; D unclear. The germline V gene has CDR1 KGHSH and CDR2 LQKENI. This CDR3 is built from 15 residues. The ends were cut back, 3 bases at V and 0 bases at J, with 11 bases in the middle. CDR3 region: CASSPLRSVNTEAFF. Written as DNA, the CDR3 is TGTGCCAGCTCACCCCTCCGATCTGTGAACACTGAAGCTTTCTTT.

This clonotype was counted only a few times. As DNA, the CDR3 is TGCAGCGTACAGGGGAGCGGAGTGGATACGCAGTATTTT. Amino acid sequence: CSVQGSGVDTQYF. The chain employs TRBV20-1 and TRBJ2-3; TRBD1 aligns across 7 bases. Germline V lookup: CDR1 DFQATT, CDR2 SNEGSKA (reference sequence). CDR3 length equals 13 residues.

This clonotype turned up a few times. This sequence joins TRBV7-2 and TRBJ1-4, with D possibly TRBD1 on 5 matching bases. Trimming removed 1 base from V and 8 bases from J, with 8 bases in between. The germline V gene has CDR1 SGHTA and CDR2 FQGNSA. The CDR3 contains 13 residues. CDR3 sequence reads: CASSLERDEKLFF. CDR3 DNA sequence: TGTGCCAGCAGCTTAGAGAGGGACGAAAAACTGTTTTTT.

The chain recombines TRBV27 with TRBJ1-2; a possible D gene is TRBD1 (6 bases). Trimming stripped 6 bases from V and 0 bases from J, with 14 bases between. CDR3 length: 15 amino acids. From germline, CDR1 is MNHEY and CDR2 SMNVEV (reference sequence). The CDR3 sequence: CASSHSDSPNYGYTF. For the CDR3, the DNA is TGTGCCAGCAGCCACTCGGACAGTCCTAACTATGGCTACACCTTC.

CDR3 loop: CASSLVSLRTGSPGDTEAFF. The CDR3 DNA follows: TGCGCCAGCAGCTTGGTCTCTCTAAGGACAGGTAGCCCCGGGGACACTGAAGCTTTCTTT. The chain carries TRBV5-1 and TRBJ1-1; 7 nucleotides agree with TRBD1. The CDR3 has 20 residues. From germline, CDR1 is SGHRS and CDR2 YFSETQ. J was trimmed by 3 bases and V by 0 bases; bases with no gene match: 20.

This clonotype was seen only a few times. The CDR3 sequence is CASSYPPGSGEKLFF. The CDR3 nucleotides are TGTGCCAGCAGTTATCCCCCAGGATCTGGTGAAAAACTGTTTTTT. This rearrangement joins TRBV12-3 or TRBV12-4 to TRBJ1-4; D uncertain. CDR3 length equals 15 residues. V was pared by 4 bases and J by 7 bases, with 16 bases between.

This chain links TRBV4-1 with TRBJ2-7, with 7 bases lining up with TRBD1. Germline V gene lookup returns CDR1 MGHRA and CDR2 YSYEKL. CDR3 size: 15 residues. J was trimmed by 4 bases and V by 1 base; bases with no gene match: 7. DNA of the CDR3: TGCGCCAGCAGCCAAGCGGGACAGAACATATACGAGCAGTACTTC. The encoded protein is CASSQAGQNIYEQYF.

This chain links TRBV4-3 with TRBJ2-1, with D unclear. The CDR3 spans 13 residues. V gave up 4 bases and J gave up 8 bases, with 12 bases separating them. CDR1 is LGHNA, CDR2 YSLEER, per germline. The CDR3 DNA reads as TGCGCCAGCAGCCCCCAGGCCCACTATGAGCAGTTCTTC. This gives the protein CASSPQAHYEQFF.

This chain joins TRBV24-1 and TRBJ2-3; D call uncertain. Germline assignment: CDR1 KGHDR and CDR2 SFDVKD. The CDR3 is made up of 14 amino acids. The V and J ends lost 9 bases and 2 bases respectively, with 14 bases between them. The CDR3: CATSGRTSTDTQYF. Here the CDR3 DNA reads TGTGCCACCTCGGGCAGGACCTCCACAGATACGCAGTATTTT.

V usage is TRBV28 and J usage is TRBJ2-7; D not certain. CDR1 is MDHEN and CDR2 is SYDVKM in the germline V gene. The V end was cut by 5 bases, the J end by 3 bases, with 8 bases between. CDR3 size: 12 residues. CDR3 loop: CASSIGVYEQYF. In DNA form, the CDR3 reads TGTGCCAGCAGTATTGGGGTCTACGAGCAGTACTTC.

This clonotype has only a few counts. CDR3 bases: TGTGCCAGCAGCCAGGGACAGGGTGGCACAGATACGCAGTATTTT. Translation gives CASSQGQGGTDTQYF. The gene calls are TRBV7-2 and TRBJ2-3; 9 nucleotides match TRBD1. This CDR3 comprises 15 residues. Germline V lookup: CDR1 SGHTA, CDR2 FQGNSA. Trimming removed 5 bases from V and 1 base from J; junction bases left unmatched: 4.

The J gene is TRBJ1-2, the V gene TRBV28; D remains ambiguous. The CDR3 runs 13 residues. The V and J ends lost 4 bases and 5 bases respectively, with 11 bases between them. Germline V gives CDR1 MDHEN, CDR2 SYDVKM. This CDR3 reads CASSSGQEYGYTF. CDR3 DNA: TGTGCCAGCAGTTCCGGGCAAGAGTATGGCTACACCTTC.

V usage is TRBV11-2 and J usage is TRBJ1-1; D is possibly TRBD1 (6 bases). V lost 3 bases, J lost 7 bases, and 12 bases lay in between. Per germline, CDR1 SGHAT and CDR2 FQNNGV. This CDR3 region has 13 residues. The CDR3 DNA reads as TGTGCCAGCAGCTTCGGAGGACAGAGTGAAGCTTTCTTT. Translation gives CASSFGGQSEAFF.

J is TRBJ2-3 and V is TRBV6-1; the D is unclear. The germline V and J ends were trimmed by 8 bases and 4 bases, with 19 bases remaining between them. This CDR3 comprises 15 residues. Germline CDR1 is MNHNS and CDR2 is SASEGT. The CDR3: CASVRPLYGADTQYF. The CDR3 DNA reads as TGTGCCAGCGTTCGGCCCCTTTATGGAGCAGATACGCAGTATTTT.

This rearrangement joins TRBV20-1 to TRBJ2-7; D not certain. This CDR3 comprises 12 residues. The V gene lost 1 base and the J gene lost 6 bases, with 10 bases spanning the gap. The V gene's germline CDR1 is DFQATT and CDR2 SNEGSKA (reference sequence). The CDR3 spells CSARGGRREQYF. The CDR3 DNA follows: TGCAGTGCTAGAGGTGGCAGGCGCGAGCAGTACTTC.

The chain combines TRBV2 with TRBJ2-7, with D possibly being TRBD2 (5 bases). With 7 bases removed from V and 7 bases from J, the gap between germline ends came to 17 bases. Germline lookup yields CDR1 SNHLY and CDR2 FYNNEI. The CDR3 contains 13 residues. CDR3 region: CASKKIGPGEQYF. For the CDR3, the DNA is TGTGCCAGCAAGAAAATCGGGCCGGGGGAGCAGTACTTC.

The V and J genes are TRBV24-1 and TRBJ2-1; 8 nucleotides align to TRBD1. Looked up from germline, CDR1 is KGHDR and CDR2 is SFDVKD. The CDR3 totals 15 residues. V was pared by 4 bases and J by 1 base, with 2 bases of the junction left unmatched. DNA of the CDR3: TGTGCCACCAGTGACCGGGACAGGTCCTACAATGAGCAGTTCTTC. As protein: CATSDRDRSYNEQFF.

The CDR3 nucleotides read TGTGCCAGCAGCCTCGCAGGACAGGGACTCAATGAGCAGTTCTTC. Protein: CASSLAGQGLNEQFF. The chain joins TRBV7-6 to TRBJ2-1; the match to TRBD1 covers 8 bases. The trim removed 5 bases at V and 6 bases at J, leaving 9 bases unmatched. This CDR3 comprises 15 residues. In germline, CDR1 is SGHVS, CDR2 FNYEAQ.

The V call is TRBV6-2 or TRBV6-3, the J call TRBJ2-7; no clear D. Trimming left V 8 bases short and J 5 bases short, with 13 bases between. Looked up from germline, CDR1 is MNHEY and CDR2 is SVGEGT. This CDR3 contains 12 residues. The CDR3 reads CASRAGGDEQYF. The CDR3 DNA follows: TGTGCCAGCCGGGCCGGTGGCGACGAGCAGTACTTC.

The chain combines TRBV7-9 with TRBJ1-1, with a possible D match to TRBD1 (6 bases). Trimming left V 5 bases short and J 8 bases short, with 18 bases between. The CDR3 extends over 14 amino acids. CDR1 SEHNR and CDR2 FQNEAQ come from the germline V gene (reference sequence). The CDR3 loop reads CASSVRGGLSEAFF. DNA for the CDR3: TGTGCCAGCAGCGTTAGAGGGGGGCTCTCCGAAGCTTTCTTT.

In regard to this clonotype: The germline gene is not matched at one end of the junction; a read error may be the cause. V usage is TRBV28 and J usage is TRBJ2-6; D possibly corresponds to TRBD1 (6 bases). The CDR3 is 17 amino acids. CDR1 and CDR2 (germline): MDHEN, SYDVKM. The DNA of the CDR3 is TGTGACAGCAGTTCCCGGACAGCTAGCTCTGGGGCCAACGTCCTGACTTTC. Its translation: CDSSSRTASSGANVLTF.

The CDR3 DNA follows: TGTGCCAGCACCCCGGGACTAGCGGACCCCTCTGGGGAGACCCAGTACTTC. The encoded protein is CASTPGLADPSGETQYF. This chain connects TRBV12-3 or TRBV12-4 to TRBJ2-5; TRBD2 matches 11 bases. The CDR3 length is 17 residues. The ends lost 7 bases at V and 5 bases at J; junction bases unmatched: 15.

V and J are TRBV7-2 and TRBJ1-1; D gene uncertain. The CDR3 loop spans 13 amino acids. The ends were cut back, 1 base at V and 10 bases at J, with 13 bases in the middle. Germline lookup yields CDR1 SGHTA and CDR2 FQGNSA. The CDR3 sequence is CASSLEEGSGAFF. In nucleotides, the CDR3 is TGTGCCAGCAGCTTAGAGGAGGGTTCTGGAGCTTTCTTT.

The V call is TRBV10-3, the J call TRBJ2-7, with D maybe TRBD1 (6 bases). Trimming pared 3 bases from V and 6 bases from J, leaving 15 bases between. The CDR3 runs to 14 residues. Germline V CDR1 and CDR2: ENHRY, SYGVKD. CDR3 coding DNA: TGTGCCATCAGTGAATTACAGGGTATAGCCGAGCAGTACTTC. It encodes CAISELQGIAEQYF.